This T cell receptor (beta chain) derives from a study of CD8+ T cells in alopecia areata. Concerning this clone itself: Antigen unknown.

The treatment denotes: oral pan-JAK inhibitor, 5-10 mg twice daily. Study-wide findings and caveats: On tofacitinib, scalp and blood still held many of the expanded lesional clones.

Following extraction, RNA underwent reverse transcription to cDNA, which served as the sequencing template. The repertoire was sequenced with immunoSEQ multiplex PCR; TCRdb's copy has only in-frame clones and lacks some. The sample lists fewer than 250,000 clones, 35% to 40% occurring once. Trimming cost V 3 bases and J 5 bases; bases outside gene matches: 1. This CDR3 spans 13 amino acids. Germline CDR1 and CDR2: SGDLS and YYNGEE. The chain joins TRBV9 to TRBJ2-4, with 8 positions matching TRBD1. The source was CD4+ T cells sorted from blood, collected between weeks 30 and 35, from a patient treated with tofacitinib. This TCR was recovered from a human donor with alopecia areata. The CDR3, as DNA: TGTGCCAGCAGCGCGGGACAGGAAAACATTCAGTACTTC. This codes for CASSAGQENIQYF.